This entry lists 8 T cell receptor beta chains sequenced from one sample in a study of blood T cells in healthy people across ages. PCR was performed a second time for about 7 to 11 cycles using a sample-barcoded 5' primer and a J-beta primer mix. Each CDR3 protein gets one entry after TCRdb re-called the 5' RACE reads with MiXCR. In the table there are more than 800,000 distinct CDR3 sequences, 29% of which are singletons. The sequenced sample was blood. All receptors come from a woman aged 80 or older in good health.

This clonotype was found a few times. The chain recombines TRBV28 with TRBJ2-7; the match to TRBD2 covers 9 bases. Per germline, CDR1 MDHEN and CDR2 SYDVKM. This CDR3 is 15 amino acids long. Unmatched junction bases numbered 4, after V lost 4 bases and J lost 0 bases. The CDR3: CASSSSSGVSYEQYF. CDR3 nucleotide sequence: TGTGCCAGCAGTTCCTCTAGCGGGGTCTCCTACGAGCAGTACTTC.

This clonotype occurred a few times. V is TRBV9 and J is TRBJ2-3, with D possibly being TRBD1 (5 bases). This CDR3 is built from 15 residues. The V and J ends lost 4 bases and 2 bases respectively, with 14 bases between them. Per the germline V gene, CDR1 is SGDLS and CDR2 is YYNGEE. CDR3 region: CASSPQGLVTDTQYF. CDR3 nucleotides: TGTGCCAGCAGCCCCCAGGGTTTAGTCACAGATACGCAGTATTTT.

The CDR3 region has the DNA TGTGCCACCAGCAGAGACCCTATTGGGACAACTGGGGCCAACGTCCTGACTTTC. Protein: CATSRDPIGTTGANVLTF. The chain is built from TRBV15 and TRBJ2-6; the D gene is possibly TRBD1 (6 bases). CDR3 length: 18 amino acids. Trimming cost V 0 bases and J 2 bases, with 14 bases left between them. Germline CDR1 LNHNV, CDR2 YYDKDF (reference sequence). Using reference TRBV15 and TRBJ2-6 for the parts outside the CDR3, the full variable domain is DAMVIQNPRYQVTQFGKPVTLSCSQTLNHNVMYWYQQKSSQAPKLLFHYYDKDFNNEADTPDNFQSRRPNTSFCFLDIRSPGLGDTAMYLCATSRDPIGTTGANVLTFGAGSRLTVL.

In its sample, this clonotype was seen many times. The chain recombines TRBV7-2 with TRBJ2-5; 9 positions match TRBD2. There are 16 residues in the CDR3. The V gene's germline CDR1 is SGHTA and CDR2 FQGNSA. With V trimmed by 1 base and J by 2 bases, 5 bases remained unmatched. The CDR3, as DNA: TGTGCCAGCAGCTTAGACCTAGCGGGGCCTCAAGAGACCCAGTACTTC. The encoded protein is CASSLDLAGPQETQYF.

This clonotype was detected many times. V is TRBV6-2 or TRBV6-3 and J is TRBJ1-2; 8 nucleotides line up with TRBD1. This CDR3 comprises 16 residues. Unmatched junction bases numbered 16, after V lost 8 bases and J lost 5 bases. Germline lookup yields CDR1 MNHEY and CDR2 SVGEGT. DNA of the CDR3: TGTGCCAGCTGGACGACAGGGGCCCGTGGGTATTATGGCTACACCTTC. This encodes CASWTTGARGYYGYTF.

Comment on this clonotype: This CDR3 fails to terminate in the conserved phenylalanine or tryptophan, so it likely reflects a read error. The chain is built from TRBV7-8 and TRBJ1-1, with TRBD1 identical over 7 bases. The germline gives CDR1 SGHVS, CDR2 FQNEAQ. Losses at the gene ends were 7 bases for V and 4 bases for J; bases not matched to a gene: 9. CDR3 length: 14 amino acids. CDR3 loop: CASNEGGAFTEAFC. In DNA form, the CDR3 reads TGTGCCAGCAACGAAGGGGGCGCGTTCACTGAAGCTTTCTGT.

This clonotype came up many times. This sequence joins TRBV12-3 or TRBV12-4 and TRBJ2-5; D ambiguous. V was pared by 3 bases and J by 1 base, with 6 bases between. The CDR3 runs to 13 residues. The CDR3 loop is CASSFKSQETQYF. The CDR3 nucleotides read TGTGCCAGCAGTTTTAAGAGCCAAGAGACCCAGTACTTC.

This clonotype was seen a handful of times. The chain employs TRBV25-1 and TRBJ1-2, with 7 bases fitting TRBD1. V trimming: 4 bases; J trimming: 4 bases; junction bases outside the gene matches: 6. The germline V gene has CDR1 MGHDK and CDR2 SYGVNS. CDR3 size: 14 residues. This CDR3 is CASSAPGTAYGYTF. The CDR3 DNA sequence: TGTGCCAGCAGTGCCCCCGGGACAGCCTATGGCTACACCTTC.